What follows are 8 T cell receptor beta chains derived from one specimen sequenced in a study of blood T cell repertoires in COVID-19. Sequenced by immunoSEQ multiplex PCR; TCRdb stores in-frame clones only, minus some. The repertoire has around 380,000 clones, approximately 89% of them found once; the top ten carry around 1.3%. The sample was PBMCs or T cells enriched from blood (not recorded which). These receptors were collected from a man between 25 and 39 years old who had recovered from COVID-19.

This sequence joins TRBV10-3 and TRBJ1-1; D remains unclear. This CDR3 spans 14 amino acids. Trimming shortened V by 3 bases and J by 1 base, and 9 bases separated the two germline ends. CDR1 and CDR2 (germline): ENHRY, SYGVKD. The chain's CDR3 is CAISDNGENTEAFF. Here the CDR3 DNA reads TGTGCCATCAGTGATAACGGAGAGAACACTGAAGCTTTCTTT.

The V and J genes are TRBV3-1 (or the pseudogene TRBV3-2) and TRBJ1-2, with 9 nucleotides matching TRBD1. The CDR3 covers 15 residues. The V gene's germline CDR1 is LGHDT and CDR2 YNNKEL (reference sequence). V lost 6 bases, J lost 2 bases, and 7 bases stayed unmatched. CDR3 amino acids: CASRPIDRGNYGYTF. CDR3 in DNA: TGTGCCAGCAGGCCAATAGACAGGGGGAACTATGGCTACACCTTC.

V is TRBV19 and J is TRBJ1-1, with D possibly being TRBD1 (6 bases). This CDR3 region has 15 residues. The V gene's germline CDR1 is LNHDA and CDR2 SQIVND (reference sequence). The V end lost 4 bases, the J end lost 1 base, and 13 bases lay between the germline ends. CDR3 loop: CASSKTGHQNTEAFF. The DNA for the CDR3 is TGTGCCAGTAGTAAGACGGGACACCAGAACACTGAAGCTTTCTTT.

The V call is TRBV27, the J call TRBJ1-1; TRBD1 matches at 9 bases. Germline V gene lookup returns CDR1 MNHEY and CDR2 SMNVEV (reference sequence). The CDR3 runs 15 residues. With 5 bases clipped from V and 11 bases from J, the junction kept 15 bases outside the gene matches. The CDR3 is CASSPAGTGIDRAFF. The DNA for the CDR3 is TGTGCCAGCAGTCCCGCCGGGACAGGGATAGATAGGGCTTTCTTT.

The J gene is TRBJ1-1, the V gene TRBV7-9, with D hard to call. The CDR3 covers 13 residues. V lost 1 base to trimming and J lost 1 base, with 4 bases between them. Germline loops: CDR1 SEHNR, CDR2 FQNEAQ (reference sequence). The CDR3 coding sequence is TGTGCCAGCAGCTTAGAACAGAACACTGAAGCTTTCTTT. This gives the protein CASSLEQNTEAFF.

The V and J genes are TRBV7-9 and TRBJ1-5; D call uncertain. Trimming removed 5 bases at V and 4 bases at J, with 12 bases between. The CDR3 is 14 residues long. In germline, CDR1 is SEHNR, CDR2 FQNEAQ (reference sequence). CDR3 in DNA: TGTGCCAGCAGCGGTGGACTTCTGAATCAGCCCCAGCATTTT. Its protein product is CASSGGLLNQPQHF.

V usage is TRBV19 and J usage is TRBJ1-1; 9 positions agree with TRBD1. This CDR3 region has 14 residues. After removal of 5 bases from V and 6 bases from J, the junction contained 7 bases not matched to a gene. CDR1 and CDR2 from the germline V gene are LNHDA and SQIVND (reference sequence). The CDR3 sequence is CASSPQRQGAEAFF. The CDR3 region has the DNA TGTGCCAGTAGTCCCCAGCGACAGGGGGCTGAAGCTTTCTTT.

This CDR3 reads CASSQETANYGYTF. CDR3 in DNA: TGCGCCAGCAGCCAAGAAACTGCTAACTATGGCTACACCTTC. The V call is TRBV4-3, the J call TRBJ1-2; D remains ambiguous. Trimming left V 0 bases short and J 0 bases short, with 5 bases between. The CDR3 extends over 14 amino acids. Per the germline V gene, CDR1 is LGHNA and CDR2 is YSLEER.